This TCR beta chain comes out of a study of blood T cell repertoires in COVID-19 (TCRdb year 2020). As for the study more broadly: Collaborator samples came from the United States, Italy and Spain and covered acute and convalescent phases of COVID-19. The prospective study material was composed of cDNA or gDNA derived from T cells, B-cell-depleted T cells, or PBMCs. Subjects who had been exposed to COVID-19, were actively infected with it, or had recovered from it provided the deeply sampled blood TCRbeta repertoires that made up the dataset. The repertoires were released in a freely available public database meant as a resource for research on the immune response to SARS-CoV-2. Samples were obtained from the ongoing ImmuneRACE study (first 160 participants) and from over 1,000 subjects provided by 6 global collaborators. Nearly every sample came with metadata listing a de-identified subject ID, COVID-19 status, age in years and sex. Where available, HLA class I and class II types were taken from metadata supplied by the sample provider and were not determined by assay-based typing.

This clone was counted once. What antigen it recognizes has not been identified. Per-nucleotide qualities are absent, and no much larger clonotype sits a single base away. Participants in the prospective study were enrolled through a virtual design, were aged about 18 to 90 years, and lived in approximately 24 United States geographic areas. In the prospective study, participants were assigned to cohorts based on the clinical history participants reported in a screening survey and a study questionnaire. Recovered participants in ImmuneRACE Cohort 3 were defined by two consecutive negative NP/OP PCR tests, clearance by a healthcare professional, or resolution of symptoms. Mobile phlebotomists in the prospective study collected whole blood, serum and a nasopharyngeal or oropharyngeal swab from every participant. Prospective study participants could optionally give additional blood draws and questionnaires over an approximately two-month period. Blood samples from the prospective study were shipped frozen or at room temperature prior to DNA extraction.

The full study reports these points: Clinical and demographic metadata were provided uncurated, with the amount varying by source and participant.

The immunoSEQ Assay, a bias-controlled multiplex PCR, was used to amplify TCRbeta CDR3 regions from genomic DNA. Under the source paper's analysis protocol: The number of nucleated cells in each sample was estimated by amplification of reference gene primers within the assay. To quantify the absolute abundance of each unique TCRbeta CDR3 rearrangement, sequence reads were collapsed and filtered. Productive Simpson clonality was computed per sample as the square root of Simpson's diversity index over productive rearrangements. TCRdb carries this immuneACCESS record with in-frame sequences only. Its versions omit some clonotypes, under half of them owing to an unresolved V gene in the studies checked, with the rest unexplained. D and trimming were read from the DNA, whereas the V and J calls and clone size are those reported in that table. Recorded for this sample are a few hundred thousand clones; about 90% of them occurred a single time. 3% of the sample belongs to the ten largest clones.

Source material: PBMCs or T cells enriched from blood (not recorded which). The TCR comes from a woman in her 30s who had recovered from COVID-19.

The CDR3 reads as follows: CAWSVGGLSTDTQYF. The nucleotides are TGTGCCTGGAGTGTTGGGGGCCTCAGCACAGATACGCAGTATTTT. Rearrangement joined TRBV30 to TRBJ2-3; tentative D gene TRBD1, with 6 bases matching. In the germline V gene (reference sequence), CDR1 corresponds to GTSNPN and CDR2 to SVGIG. V loses 0 bases of germline sequence and J loses 0 bases, and the interval between the two ends is 10 bases. Taken from cysteine to phenylalanine, the CDR3 has 15 residues. The sequence is cut down to CDR3 DNA, 45 bases in frame from base 1.